The 25 T cell receptor beta chains listed next were all sequenced from one sample in a study of blood T cell repertoires in COVID-19. Assay used: immunoSEQ multiplex PCR; TCRdb lists only in-frame clones, some missing. The sample yields around 60,000 clones, 75% to 90% seen once. Sequenced: peripheral blood. These receptor sequences come from a woman between 55 and 75 years old with active COVID-19.

V is TRBV5-1 and J is TRBJ1-4; weak D call: TRBD1 (5 bases). Germline values: CDR1 SGHRS, CDR2 YFSETQ. The V gene lost 5 bases and the J gene lost 8 bases, with 10 bases spanning the gap. The CDR3 totals 12 residues. The CDR3 coding sequence is TGCGCCAGCAGAGAGGACAACGAAAAACTGTTTTTT. Protein product: CASREDNEKLFF.

Here the CDR3 DNA reads TGTGCCAGCAGCGGGTCAGCGGGGGGGAGAGAGACCCAGTACTTC. This encodes CASSGSAGGRETQYF. V gene TRBV9 combines with J gene TRBJ2-5; 10 positions agree with TRBD2. Germline CDR1 is SGDLS and CDR2 is YYNGEE. Trimming removed 3 bases from V and 4 bases from J; junction bases left unmatched: 6. CDR3 length: 15 amino acids.

V gene TRBV7-8 combines with J gene TRBJ1-2; D is possibly TRBD1 (6 bases). Per the germline V gene, CDR1 is SGHVS and CDR2 is FQNEAQ. The CDR3 has 16 amino acids. The V gene lost 4 bases and the J gene lost 3 bases, with 18 bases spanning the gap. The CDR3 protein is CASSYLVRGLDYGYTF. DNA for the CDR3: TGTGCCAGCAGCTACCTCGTGCGGGGGCTCGACTATGGCTACACCTTC.

The V gene is TRBV7-9, the J gene TRBJ2-7; D remains unclear. Germline V gene lookup returns CDR1 SEHNR and CDR2 FQNEAQ (reference sequence). The CDR3 covers 11 residues. V dropped 7 bases and J dropped 4 bases, with 8 bases sitting between them. The CDR3 is CASTLGYEQYF. The CDR3 nucleotides read TGTGCCAGCACCCTCGGGTACGAGCAGTACTTC.

V and J are TRBV24-1 and TRBJ2-3, with D perhaps matching TRBD2 (5 bases). Deletions cut 3 bases from V and 4 bases from J, with 13 bases between. The length of the CDR3 is 15 residues. Germline loops: CDR1 KGHDR, CDR2 SFDVKD. The CDR3 reads CATSDPTWGADTQYF. CDR3 coding DNA: TGTGCCACCAGTGATCCGACCTGGGGAGCAGATACGCAGTATTTT.

The V and J genes are TRBV10-2 and TRBJ2-3; perhaps TRBD2 as D (7 bases). The germline gives CDR1 WSHSY, CDR2 SAAADI. The CDR3 runs 15 residues. V lost 2 bases and J lost 2, with 11 bases in between. The CDR3 here is CASSEAGANTDTQYF. The CDR3 coding sequence is TGCGCCAGCAGTGAGGCGGGGGCCAACACAGATACGCAGTATTTT.

In its sample, this clone was seen once. The chain links TRBV7-2 to TRBJ2-4, with a possible D match to TRBD1 (5 bases). Per germline, CDR1 SGHTA and CDR2 FQGNSA. Trimming left V 3 bases short and J 0 bases short, with 6 bases between. The CDR3 totals 14 residues. CDR3 loop: CASSLGPAKNIQYF. The CDR3 DNA reads as TGTGCCAGCAGCTTGGGGCCAGCCAAAAACATTCAGTACTTC.

The V call is TRBV5-6, the J call TRBJ1-3, with D maybe TRBD1 (5 bases). There are 14 residues in the CDR3. Germline assignment: CDR1 SGHDT and CDR2 YYEEEE. V lost 4 bases to trimming and J lost 0 bases, with 8 bases between them. The CDR3 nucleotides read TGTGCCAGCAGCCGGGGGTTCTCTGGAAACACCATATATTTT. This codes for CASSRGFSGNTIYF.

The V and J genes are TRBV4-2 and TRBJ1-1; 10 positions match TRBD1. The junction had 14 bases not matched to a gene; V was cut back by 2 bases and J by 5 bases. CDR1 is LGHNA and CDR2 is YNFKEQ in the germline V gene. The CDR3 consists of 18 residues. CDR3 in amino acids: CASSQTIPAGTGETEAFF. The CDR3 DNA sequence: TGTGCCAGCAGCCAAACCATCCCAGCCGGGACAGGGGAGACTGAAGCTTTCTTT.

This chain uses TRBV5-6 with TRBJ2-1, with unresolved D. The CDR3 contains 13 residues. Trimming pared 2 bases from V and 7 bases from J, leaving 10 bases between. Looked up from germline, CDR1 is SGHDT and CDR2 is YYEEEE. CDR3 loop: CASSFLGRNEQFF. The CDR3 DNA is TGTGCCAGCAGCTTCCTAGGAAGGAATGAGCAGTTCTTC.

The rearrangement joins TRBV4-2 to TRBJ1-2; the D gene is possibly TRBD1 (5 bases). The CDR3 runs 13 residues. Trimming removed 6 bases from V and 5 bases from J, with 13 bases in between. Germline CDR1 reads LGHNA; CDR2 reads YNFKEQ. CDR3 nucleotide sequence: TGTGCCAGCAGTCGCGGGGGGTTTTATGGCTACACCTTC. This translates into CASSRGGFYGYTF.

This chain joins TRBV19 and TRBJ1-1; TRBD1 matches at 7 bases. The CDR3 has 15 residues. The germline gives CDR1 LNHDA, CDR2 SQIVND (reference sequence). The ends lost 6 bases at V and 3 bases at J; junction bases unmatched: 10. The CDR3 sequence: CASRPAGGDYTEAFF. In DNA form, the CDR3 reads TGTGCCAGTAGACCCGCAGGGGGTGATTACACTGAAGCTTTCTTT.

This chain joins TRBV3-1 (or the pseudogene TRBV3-2) and TRBJ1-2; the match to TRBD1 covers 9 bases. Germline loops: CDR1 LGHDT, CDR2 YNNKEL (reference sequence). V lost 4 bases to trimming and J lost 7 bases; unmatched junction nucleotides: 10. The CDR3 runs 15 residues. CDR3 region: CASSPTGGSRSGYTF. The CDR3 DNA reads TGTGCCAGCAGCCCAACAGGGGGCTCTCGCTCTGGCTACACCTTC.

The chain joins TRBV27 to TRBJ2-7; perhaps TRBD1 as D (6 bases). The germline V gene has CDR1 MNHEY and CDR2 SMNVEV (reference sequence). Trimming pared 6 bases from V and 2 bases from J, leaving 17 bases between. The CDR3 is 15 residues long. The CDR3 nucleotides are TGTGCCAGCAGCAACAACTTTGGACAGACCTACGAGCAGTACTTC. Residues: CASSNNFGQTYEQYF.

The chain has TRBV3-1 (or the pseudogene TRBV3-2) and TRBJ2-2, with 8 nucleotides matching TRBD1. Germline V gene data show CDR1 as LGHDT and CDR2 as YNNKEL (reference sequence). The CDR3 has 18 amino acids. Germline trimming cut 6 bases from V and 4 bases from J; bases unmatched to any gene: 16. This CDR3 is CASSRTGIFVGITGELFF. CDR3 bases: TGTGCCAGCAGTCGGACAGGGATTTTCGTTGGGATCACCGGGGAGCTGTTTTTT.

This rearrangement joins TRBV10-3 to TRBJ2-7, with 11 bases lining up with TRBD1. V shed 10 bases and J 5 bases; nucleotides not matched to a gene: 1. Germline V lookup: CDR1 ENHRY, CDR2 SYGVKD. CDR3 size: 11 residues. CDR3 amino acids: CATGQGDEQYF. DNA for the CDR3: TGTGCCACGGGACAGGGGGACGAGCAGTACTTC.

The V call is TRBV6-4, the J call TRBJ2-1; TRBD2 aligns across 11 bases. Germline trimming cut 4 bases from V and 8 bases from J; bases unmatched to any gene: 4. Germline V gene data show CDR1 as MRHNA and CDR2 as SNTAGT. The CDR3 has 14 amino acids. The CDR3 reads CASSASGGIYEQFF. In DNA form, the CDR3 reads TGTGCCAGCAGTGCTAGCGGGGGGATCTATGAGCAGTTCTTC.

The chain links TRBV19 to TRBJ2-1; tentative D call: TRBD2 (5 bases). Looked up from germline, CDR1 is LNHDA and CDR2 is SQIVND (reference sequence). Trimming took 7 bases from V and 9 from J, leaving 19 bases between them. The CDR3 has 14 residues. In nucleotides, the CDR3 is TGTGCCAGTACCAAGAGAGGGCCCATCGGTGAGCAGTTCTTC. Residues: CASTKRGPIGEQFF.

The chain couples TRBV7-9 to TRBJ2-7; 7 bases match TRBD2. V was clipped by 3 bases and J by 5 bases; unmatched bases: 10. CDR3 length equals 15 residues. The germline V gene has CDR1 SEHNR and CDR2 FQNEAQ (reference sequence). DNA for the CDR3: TGTGCCAGCAGCTTTGCCGGGGCGGGGGTGGACGAGCAGTACTTC. It encodes CASSFAGAGVDEQYF.

The V gene is TRBV5-1, the J gene TRBJ1-4; 8 bases are shared with TRBD1. V lost 0 bases, J lost 8 bases, and 6 bases stayed unmatched. Germline assignment: CDR1 SGHRS and CDR2 YFSETQ. The CDR3 runs 15 residues. CDR3 sequence: CASSLGETGEEKLFF. The CDR3 region has the DNA TGCGCCAGCAGCTTGGGCGAGACAGGGGAGGAAAAACTGTTTTTT.

The V and J genes are TRBV5-4 and TRBJ2-3; TRBD2 aligns across 11 bases. This CDR3 region has 16 residues. Looked up from germline, CDR1 is SGHNT and CDR2 is YYREEE (reference sequence). Unmatched junction bases numbered 6, after V lost 4 bases and J lost 2 bases. The CDR3 reads CASSKTSGKNTDTQYF. The CDR3 DNA follows: TGTGCCAGCAGCAAGACTAGCGGGAAAAACACAGATACGCAGTATTTT.

The chain joins TRBV27 to TRBJ2-1; D might be TRBD2 (5 bases). CDR1 and CDR2 from the germline V gene are MNHEY and SMNVEV (reference sequence). CDR3 length: 18 residues. The V end was cut by 2 bases, the J end by 3 bases, with 20 bases between. The DNA of the CDR3 is TGTGCCAGCAGTTTACCCCCCTTCGGGGAAACCCTCTACAATGAGCAGTTCTTC. Amino acids: CASSLPPFGETLYNEQFF.

The J gene is TRBJ1-2, the V gene TRBV14; D gene ambiguous. Trimming took 2 bases from V and 8 from J, leaving 12 bases between them. The germline CDR1 and CDR2 sequences are SGHDN and FVKESK. The CDR3 extends over 13 amino acids. As DNA, the CDR3 is TGTGCCAGCAGCCAAAGTGGCACGGGAGGCTACACCTTC. It is translated as CASSQSGTGGYTF.

The chain employs TRBV14 and TRBJ2-3; D possibly corresponds to TRBD2 (7 bases). The germline CDR1 and CDR2 sequences are SGHDN and FVKESK. The CDR3 has 17 amino acids. V lost 0 bases to trimming and J lost 5 bases, with 18 bases between them. CDR3 region: CASSQDLGGPEEDTQYF. The CDR3 DNA is TGTGCCAGCAGCCAAGACCTCGGGGGGCCCGAGGAAGATACGCAGTATTTT.

This clone was counted a single time. The chain has TRBV6-2 or TRBV6-3 and TRBJ2-3, with a weak D call TRBD2 (7 bases). CDR1 is MNHEY and CDR2 is SVGEGT in the germline V gene. The length of the CDR3 is 16 residues. The germline V and J ends were trimmed by 2 bases and 4 bases, with 16 bases remaining between them. The CDR3 bases are TGTGCCAGCAGTTACCCCGAAGGGGGGGTCGCAGATACGCAGTATTTT. Protein product: CASSYPEGGVADTQYF.